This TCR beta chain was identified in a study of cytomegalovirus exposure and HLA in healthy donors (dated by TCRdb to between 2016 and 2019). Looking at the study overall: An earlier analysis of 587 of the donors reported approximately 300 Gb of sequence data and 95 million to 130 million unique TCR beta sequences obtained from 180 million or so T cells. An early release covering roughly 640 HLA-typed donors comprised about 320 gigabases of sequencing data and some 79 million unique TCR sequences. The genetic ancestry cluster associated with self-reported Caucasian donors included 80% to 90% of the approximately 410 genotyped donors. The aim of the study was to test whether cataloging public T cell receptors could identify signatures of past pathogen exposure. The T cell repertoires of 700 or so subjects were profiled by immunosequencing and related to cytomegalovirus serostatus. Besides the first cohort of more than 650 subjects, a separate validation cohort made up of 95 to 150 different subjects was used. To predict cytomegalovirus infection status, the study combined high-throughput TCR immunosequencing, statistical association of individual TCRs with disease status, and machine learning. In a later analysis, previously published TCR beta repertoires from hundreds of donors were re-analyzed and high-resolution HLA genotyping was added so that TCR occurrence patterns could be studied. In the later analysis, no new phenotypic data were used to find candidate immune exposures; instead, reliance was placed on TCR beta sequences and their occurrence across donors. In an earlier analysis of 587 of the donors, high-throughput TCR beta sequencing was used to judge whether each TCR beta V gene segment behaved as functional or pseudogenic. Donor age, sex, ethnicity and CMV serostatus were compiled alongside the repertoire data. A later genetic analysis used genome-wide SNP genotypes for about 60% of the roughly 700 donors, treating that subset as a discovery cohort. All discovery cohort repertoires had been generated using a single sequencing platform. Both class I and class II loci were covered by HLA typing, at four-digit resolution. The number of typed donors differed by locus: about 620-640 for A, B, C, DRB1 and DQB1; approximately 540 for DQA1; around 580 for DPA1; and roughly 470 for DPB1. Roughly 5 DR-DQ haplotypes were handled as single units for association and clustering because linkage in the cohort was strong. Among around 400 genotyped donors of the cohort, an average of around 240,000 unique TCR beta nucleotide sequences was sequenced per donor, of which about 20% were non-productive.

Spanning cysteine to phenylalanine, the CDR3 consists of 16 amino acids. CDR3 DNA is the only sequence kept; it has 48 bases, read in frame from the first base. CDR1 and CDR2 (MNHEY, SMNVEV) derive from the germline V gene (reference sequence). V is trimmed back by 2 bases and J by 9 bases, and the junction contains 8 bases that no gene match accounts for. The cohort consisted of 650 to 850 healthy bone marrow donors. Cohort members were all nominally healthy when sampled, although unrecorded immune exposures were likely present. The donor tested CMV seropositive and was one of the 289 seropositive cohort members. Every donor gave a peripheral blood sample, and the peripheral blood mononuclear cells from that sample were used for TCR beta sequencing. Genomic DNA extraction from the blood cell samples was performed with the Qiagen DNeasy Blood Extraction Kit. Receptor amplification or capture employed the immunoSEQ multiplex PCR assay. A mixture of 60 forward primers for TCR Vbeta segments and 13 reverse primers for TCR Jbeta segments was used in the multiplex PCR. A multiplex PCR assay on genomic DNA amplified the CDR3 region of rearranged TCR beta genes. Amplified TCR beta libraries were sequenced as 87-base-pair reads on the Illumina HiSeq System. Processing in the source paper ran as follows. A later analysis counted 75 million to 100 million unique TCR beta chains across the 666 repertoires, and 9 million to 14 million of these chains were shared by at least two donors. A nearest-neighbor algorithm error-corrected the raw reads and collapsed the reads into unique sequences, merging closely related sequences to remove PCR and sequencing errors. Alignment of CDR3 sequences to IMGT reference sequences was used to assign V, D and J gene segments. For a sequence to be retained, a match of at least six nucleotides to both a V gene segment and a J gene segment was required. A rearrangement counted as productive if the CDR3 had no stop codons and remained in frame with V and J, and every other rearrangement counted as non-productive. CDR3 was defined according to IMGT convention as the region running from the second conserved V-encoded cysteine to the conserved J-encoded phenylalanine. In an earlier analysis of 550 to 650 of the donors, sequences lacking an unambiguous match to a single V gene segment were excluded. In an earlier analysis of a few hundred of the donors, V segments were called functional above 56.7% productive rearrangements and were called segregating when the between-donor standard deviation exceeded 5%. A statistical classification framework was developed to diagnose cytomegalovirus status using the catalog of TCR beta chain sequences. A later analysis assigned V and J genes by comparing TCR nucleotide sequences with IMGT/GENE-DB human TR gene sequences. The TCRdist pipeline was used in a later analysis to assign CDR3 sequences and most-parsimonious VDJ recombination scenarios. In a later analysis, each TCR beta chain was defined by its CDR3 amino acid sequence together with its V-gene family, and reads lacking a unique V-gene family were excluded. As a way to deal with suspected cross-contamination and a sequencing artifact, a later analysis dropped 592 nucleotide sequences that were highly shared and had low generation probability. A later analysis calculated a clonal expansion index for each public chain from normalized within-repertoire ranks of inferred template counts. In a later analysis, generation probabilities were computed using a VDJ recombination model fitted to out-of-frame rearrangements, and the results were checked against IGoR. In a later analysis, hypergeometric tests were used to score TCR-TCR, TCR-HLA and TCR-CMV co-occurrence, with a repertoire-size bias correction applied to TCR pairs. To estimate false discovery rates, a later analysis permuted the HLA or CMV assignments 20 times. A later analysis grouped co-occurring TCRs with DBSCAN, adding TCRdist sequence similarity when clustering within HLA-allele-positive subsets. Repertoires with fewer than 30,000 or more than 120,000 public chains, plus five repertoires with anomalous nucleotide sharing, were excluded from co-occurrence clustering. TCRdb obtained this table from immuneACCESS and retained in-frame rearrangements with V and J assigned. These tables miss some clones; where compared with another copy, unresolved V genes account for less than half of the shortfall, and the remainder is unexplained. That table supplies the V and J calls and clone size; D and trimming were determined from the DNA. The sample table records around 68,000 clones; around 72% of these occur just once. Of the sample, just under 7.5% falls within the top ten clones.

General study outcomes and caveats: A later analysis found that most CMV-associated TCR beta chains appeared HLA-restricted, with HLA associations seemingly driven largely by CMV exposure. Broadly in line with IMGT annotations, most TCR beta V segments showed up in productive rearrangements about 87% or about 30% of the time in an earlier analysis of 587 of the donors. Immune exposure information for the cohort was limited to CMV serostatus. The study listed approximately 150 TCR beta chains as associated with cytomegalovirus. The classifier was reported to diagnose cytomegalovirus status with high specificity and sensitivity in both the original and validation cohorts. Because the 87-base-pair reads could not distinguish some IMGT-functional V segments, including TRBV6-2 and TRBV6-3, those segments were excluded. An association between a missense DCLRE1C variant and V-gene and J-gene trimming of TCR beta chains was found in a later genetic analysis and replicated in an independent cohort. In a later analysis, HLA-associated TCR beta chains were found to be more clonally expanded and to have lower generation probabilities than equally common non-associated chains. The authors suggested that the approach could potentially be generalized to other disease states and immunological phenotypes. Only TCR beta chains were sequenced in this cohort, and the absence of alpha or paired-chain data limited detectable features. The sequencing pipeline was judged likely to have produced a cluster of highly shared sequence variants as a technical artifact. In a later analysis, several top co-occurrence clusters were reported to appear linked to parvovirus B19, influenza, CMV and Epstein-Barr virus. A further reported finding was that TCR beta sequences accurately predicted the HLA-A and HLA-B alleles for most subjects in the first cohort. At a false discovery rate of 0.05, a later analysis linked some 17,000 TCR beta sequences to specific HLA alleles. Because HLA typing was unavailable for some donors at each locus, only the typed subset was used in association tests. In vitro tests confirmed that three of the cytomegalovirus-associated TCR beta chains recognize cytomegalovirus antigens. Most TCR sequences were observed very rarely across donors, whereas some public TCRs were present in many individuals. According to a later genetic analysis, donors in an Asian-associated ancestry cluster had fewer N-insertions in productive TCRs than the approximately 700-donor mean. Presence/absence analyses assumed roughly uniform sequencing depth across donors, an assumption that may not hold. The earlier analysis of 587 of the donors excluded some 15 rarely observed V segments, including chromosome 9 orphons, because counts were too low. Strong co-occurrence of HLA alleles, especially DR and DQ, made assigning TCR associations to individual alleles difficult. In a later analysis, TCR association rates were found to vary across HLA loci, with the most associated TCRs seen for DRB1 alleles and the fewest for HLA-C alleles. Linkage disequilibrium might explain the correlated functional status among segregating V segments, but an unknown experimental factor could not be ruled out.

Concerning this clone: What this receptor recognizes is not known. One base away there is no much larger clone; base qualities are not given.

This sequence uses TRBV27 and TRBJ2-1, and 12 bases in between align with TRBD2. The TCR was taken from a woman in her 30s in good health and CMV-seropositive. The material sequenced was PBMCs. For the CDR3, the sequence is CASSLSASGRVGEQFF. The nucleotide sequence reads TGTGCCAGCAGTTTAAGCGCTAGCGGGAGGGTAGGTGAGCAGTTCTTC.